These T cell receptor beta chains were read from a single sample in a study of response to subunit inactivated influenza vaccine. In TCRdb, the RT-PCR reads were re-called with MiXCR into one record per CDR3 protein. The sample records hundreds of thousands of distinct CDR3 sequences, about 14% being singletons. The sample in question was PBMCs from blood, obtained less than 15 days before vaccination. These receptors originate from a middle-aged man who received an inactivated influenza vaccine. The conserved cysteine and the conserved F or W are not part of the CDR3 here.

TRBJ2-7 | TRBV29-1 | SVEDFYEQY
TRBJ1-2 | TRBV5-5 | ASIPRGAEGYT
TRBJ1-4 | TRBV12-3/TRBV12-4 | ASRSIATNEKLF
TRBJ2-5 | TRBV3-1 | ACSQDVRGSGTQY
TRBJ2-7 | TRBV7-2 | ASSLGDLGEQY
TRBJ2-1 | TRBV12-3/TRBV12-4 | ASSLRQSYNEQF
TRBJ1-1 | TRBV11-2 | ASSISGILNTEAF
TRBJ2-5 | TRBV20-1 | SARAGNKETQY
TRBJ2-3 | TRBV5-1 | ASKPTGQGTDTQY
TRBJ2-1 | TRBV20-1 | SAMGERSREEQF
TRBJ2-7 | TRBV6-1 | ASSEGRQYPYEQY
TRBJ2-4 | TRBV27 | ASRETGGDFIQY
TRBJ2-3 | TRBV28 | ASSFTPQGAVGTDTQY
TRBJ2-2 | TRBV20-1 | SALLGQGAAGELF
TRBJ2-2 | TRBV2 | ASTSGGAIGELF
TRBJ2-2 | TRBV2 | ASSGRDYTGELF
TRBJ2-1 | TRBV9 | ASSTRLAVNEQF
TRBJ2-1 | TRBV4-2 | ASSQVGTGAGEQF
TRBJ2-5 | TRBV4-2 | ASSQEVRTGRGETQY
TRBJ1-1 | TRBV20-1 | SARSPRSGNTEAF
TRBJ2-7 | TRBV27 | ASSTRRRSHEQY
TRBJ2-2 | TRBV6-2/TRBV6-3 | ASSSTRGTGELF
TRBJ2-7 | TRBV20-1 | SAPKWARILDYEQY
TRBJ1-1 | TRBV2 | ASSVLVPDSSKAF
TRBJ2-3 | TRBV15 | ATSRGVKSASQY
TRBJ2-2 | TRBV6-5 | ASSYPNTGELF
TRBJ2-2 | TRBV27 | ASSFAGTGATGELF
TRBJ2-3 | TRBV6-5 | ASSYEGGATDTQY
TRBJ1-2 | TRBV6-2/TRBV6-3 | ASSYPPAGSYGYT
TRBJ2-1 | TRBV7-3 | ASSQRSGRVNEQF
TRBJ2-3 | TRBV29-1 | SLRLASTDTQY
TRBJ2-5 | TRBV11-2 | ASSLDGGLETQY
TRBJ2-3 | TRBV29-1 | SVQPSGRASDTQY
TRBJ2-2 | TRBV9 | ASSVAAGGGELF
TRBJ2-7 | TRBV6-6 | ASSTLQRREQY
TRBJ1-1 | TRBV15 | ATSRGLTGEAF
TRBJ1-3 | TRBV2 | ASSEAGTGGNTIY
TRBJ2-3 | TRBV6-5 | ASSYGQRTDTQY
TRBJ2-3 | TRBV6-2/TRBV6-3 | ASSYGPGQSTDTQY
TRBJ2-7 | TRBV9 | ASSSRDSTYEQY
TRBJ2-7 | TRBV28 | ASSPIVGGSIDEQY
TRBJ2-3 | TRBV9 | ASSVGTDSTQY
TRBJ2-7 | TRBV29-1 | SVEDRSGAREQY
TRBJ2-7 | TRBV9 | ASSVEAGGPVYEQY
TRBJ2-1 | TRBV19 | ASSQTRDSANEQF
TRBJ2-3 | TRBV7-9 | ASSASEDDITDTQY
TRBJ1-1 | TRBV7-2 | ASSDRYVNTEAF
TRBJ2-7 | TRBV4-1 | ATSQVQGQEQY
TRBJ2-7 | TRBV6-6 | ASSYSEGGRQY
TRBJ1-5 | TRBV20-1 | SARDPRGDQPQH
TRBJ2-5 | TRBV12-3/TRBV12-4 | ASSSSLAGGPETQY
TRBJ1-2 | TRBV25-1 | ASSEYGVSSGGYT
TRBJ2-2 | TRBV4-3 | ASSQDHRANTGELF
TRBJ2-1 | TRBV7-8 | ASSRLAGGGWGNEQF
TRBJ2-2 | TRBV6-1 | ASSRQGNAGELF